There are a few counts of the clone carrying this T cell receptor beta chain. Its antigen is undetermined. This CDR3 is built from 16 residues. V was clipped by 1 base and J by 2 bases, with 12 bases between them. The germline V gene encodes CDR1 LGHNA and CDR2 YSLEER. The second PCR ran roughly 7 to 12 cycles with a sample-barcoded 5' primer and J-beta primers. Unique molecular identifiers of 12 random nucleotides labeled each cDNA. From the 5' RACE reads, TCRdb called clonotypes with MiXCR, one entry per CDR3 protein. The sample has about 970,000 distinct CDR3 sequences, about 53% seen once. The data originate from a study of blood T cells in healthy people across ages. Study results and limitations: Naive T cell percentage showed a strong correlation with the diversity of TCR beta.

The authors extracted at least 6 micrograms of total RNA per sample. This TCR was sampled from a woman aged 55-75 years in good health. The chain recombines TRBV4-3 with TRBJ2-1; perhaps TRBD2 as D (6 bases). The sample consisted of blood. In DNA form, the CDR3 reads TGCGCCAGCAGCCAAGGTGGGGCGGGGACCTACAATGAGCAGTTCTTC. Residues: CASSQGGAGTYNEQFF.